These T cell receptor beta chains were read from a single sample in a study of blood T cell repertoires in COVID-19. The protocol was immunoSEQ multiplex PCR, while the TCRdb copy is restricted to in-frame clones and leaves out a portion. The sample records some 110,000 clones, approximately 90% being singletons. Sequencing used peripheral blood. The receptors here all came from a human donor with active COVID-19. The donor label of this sample is uncertain. CDR3s leave out the opening cysteine and the closing phenylalanine or tryptophan. A D gene is named only where the DNA matches it firmly.

d_call: -
v_call: TRBV7-2
cdr3_aa: ASSLTGRFQETQY

d_call: TRBD1
v_call: TRBV7-6
cdr3_aa: ASSPTGGHTPYEQY

d_call: -
v_call: TRBV5-4
cdr3_aa: ASSLAGFNNSPLH

d_call: TRBD2
v_call: TRBV10-1
cdr3_aa: ATTSGGPPDTQY

d_call: -
v_call: TRBV4-1
cdr3_aa: ASSQARQRNTEAF

d_call: TRBD2
v_call: TRBV4-1
cdr3_aa: ASSQRGGPENEQF

d_call: TRBD1
v_call: TRBV9
cdr3_aa: ASSPRQGSGEQY

d_call: TRBD1
v_call: TRBV28
cdr3_aa: ASSSPGQGASHYGYT

d_call: TRBD1
v_call: TRBV28
cdr3_aa: ASSQGTGTNQPQH

d_call: -
v_call: TRBV5-4
cdr3_aa: ASSLVGSGELF

d_call: -
v_call: TRBV5-1
cdr3_aa: ASSSDGTSGQPQH

d_call: TRBD2
v_call: TRBV11-2
cdr3_aa: ASSFLSGGPSYEQY

d_call: TRBD2
v_call: TRBV4-1
cdr3_aa: ASSQEEGRATDTQY

d_call: TRBD2
v_call: TRBV29-1
cdr3_aa: SVEKARGSERGANEQY

d_call: -
v_call: TRBV6-1
cdr3_aa: ASSEEPGFEQY

d_call: TRBD2
v_call: TRBV6-6
cdr3_aa: ASSHTSGGPVGDTQY

d_call: -
v_call: TRBV13
cdr3_aa: ASSSGSWTGNTEAF

d_call: TRBD1
v_call: TRBV6-1
cdr3_aa: ASSETGGYGYT

d_call: TRBD1
v_call: TRBV6-5
cdr3_aa: ATGRGQGPDTQY

d_call: -
v_call: TRBV7-9
cdr3_aa: ASSPEGRGYNNEQF

d_call: TRBD1
v_call: TRBV30
cdr3_aa: AWSPDRVGEQY

d_call: -
v_call: TRBV7-2
cdr3_aa: ASSLAYQVSTDTQY

d_call: TRBD2
v_call: TRBV27
cdr3_aa: ASSRQTSGGVYIQY

d_call: -
v_call: TRBV27
cdr3_aa: ASSLNGVSGNTIY

d_call: -
v_call: TRBV19
cdr3_aa: ASSGQPTGLGETQY

d_call: TRBD1
v_call: TRBV12-5
cdr3_aa: ASGPGTGSYEQY

d_call: TRBD1
v_call: TRBV7-2
cdr3_aa: ASSPGQAQDTQY

d_call: TRBD1
v_call: TRBV2
cdr3_aa: ASSRDSSYEQY

d_call: -
v_call: TRBV5-1
cdr3_aa: ASSWGTVTGQETQY